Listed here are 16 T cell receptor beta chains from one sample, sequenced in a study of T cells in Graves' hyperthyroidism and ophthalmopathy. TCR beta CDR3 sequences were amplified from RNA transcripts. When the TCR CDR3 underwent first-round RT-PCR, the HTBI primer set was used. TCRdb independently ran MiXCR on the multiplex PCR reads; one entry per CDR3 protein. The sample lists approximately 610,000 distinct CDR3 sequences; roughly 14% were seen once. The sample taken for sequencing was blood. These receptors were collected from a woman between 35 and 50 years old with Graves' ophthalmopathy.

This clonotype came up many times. The CDR3 protein is CASSIDGGTEAFF. The CDR3 DNA reads as TGTGCCAGCAGCATAGACGGGGGTACTGAAGCTTTCTTT. The gene calls are TRBV13 and TRBJ1-1; D may be TRBD1 (5 bases). CDR1 and CDR2 (germline): PRHDT, FYEKMQ (reference sequence). V lost 5 bases and J 5 bases, leaving 12 bases between the germline ends. The CDR3 consists of 13 residues.

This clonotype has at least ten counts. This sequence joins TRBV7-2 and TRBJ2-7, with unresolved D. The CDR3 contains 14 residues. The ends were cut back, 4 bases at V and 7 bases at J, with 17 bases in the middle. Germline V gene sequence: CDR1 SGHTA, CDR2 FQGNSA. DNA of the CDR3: TGTGCCAGCAGCTCGGGCATTGGGTCCGGGGAGCAGTACTTC. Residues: CASSSGIGSGEQYF.

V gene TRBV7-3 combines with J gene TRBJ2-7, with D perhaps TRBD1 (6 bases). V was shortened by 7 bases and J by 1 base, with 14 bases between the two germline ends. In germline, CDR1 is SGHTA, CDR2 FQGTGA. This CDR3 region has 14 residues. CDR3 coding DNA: TGTGCCAGCAACAGAATGACAGGTTCCTACGAGCAGTACTTC. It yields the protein CASNRMTGSYEQYF.

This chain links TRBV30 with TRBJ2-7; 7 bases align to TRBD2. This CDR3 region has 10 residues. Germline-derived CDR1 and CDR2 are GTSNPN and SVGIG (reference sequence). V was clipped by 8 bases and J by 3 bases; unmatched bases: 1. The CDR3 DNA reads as TGTGCCGCGGGGGACTACGAGCAGTACTTC. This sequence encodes CAAGDYEQYF.

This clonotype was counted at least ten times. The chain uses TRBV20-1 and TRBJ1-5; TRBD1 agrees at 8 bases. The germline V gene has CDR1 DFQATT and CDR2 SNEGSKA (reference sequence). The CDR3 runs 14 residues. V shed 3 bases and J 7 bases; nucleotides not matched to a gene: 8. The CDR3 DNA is TGCAGTGCTAGGGCTGACAGGGGTAACCAGCCCCAGCATTTT. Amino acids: CSARADRGNQPQHF.

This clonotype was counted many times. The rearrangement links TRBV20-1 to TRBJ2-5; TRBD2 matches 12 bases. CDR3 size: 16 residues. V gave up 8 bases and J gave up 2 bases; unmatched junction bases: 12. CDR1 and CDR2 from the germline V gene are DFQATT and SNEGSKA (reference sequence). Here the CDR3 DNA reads TGCAGTCCCCACGGAGGGGGACTAGCGGGTCAAGAGACCCAGTACTTC. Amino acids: CSPHGGGLAGQETQYF.

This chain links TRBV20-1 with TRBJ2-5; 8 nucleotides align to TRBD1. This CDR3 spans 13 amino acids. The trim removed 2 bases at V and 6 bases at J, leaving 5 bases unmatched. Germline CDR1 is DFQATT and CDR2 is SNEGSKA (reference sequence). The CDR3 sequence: CSARLRQGQTQYF. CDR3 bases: TGCAGTGCTAGACTCCGACAGGGGCAGACCCAGTACTTC.

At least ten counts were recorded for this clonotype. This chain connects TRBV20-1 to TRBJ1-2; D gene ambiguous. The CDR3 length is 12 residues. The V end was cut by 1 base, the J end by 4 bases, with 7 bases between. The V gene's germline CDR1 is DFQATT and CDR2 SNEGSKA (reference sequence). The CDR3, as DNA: TGCAGTGCTAGAGCGGCAGGCTATGGCTACACCTTC. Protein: CSARAAGYGYTF.

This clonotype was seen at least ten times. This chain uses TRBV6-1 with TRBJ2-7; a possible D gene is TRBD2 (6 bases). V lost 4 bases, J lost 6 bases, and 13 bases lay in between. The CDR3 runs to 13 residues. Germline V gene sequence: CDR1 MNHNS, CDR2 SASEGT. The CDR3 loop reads CASSVRDLGEQYF. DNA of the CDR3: TGTGCCAGCAGTGTCCGGGACTTAGGCGAGCAGTACTTC.

In DNA form, the CDR3 reads TGTGCCAGCATGCCTGGGACTCTCTCCTACGAGCAGTACTTC. This encodes CASMPGTLSYEQYF. J is TRBJ2-7 and V is TRBV12-3 or TRBV12-4, with D tentatively TRBD2 (6 bases). Trimming removed 7 bases at V and 0 bases at J, with 13 bases between. The CDR3 runs to 14 residues.

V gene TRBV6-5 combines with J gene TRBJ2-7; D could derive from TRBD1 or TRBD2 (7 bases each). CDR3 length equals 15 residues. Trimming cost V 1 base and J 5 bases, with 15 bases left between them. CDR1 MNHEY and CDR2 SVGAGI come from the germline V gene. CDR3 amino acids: CASSYFAGGENEQYF. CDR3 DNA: TGTGCCAGCAGTTACTTTGCAGGGGGGGAGAACGAGCAGTACTTC.

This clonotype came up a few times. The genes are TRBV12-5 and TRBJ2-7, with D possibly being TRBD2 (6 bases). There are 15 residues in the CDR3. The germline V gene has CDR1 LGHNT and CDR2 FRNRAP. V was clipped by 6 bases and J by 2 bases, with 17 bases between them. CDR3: CASGPGDVIPYEQYF. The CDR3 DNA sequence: TGTGCTAGTGGCCCGGGGGATGTCATCCCCTACGAGCAGTACTTC.

The CDR3 DNA follows: TGCGCCAGCGGGTCTAGCGACCTCACCGGGGAGCTGTTTTTT. As protein: CASGSSDLTGELFF. The genes are TRBV5-1 and TRBJ2-2; possibly TRBD2 for D (6 bases). Trimming stripped 7 bases from V and 4 bases from J, with 14 bases between. Germline CDR1 reads SGHRS; CDR2 reads YFSETQ. There are 14 residues in the CDR3.

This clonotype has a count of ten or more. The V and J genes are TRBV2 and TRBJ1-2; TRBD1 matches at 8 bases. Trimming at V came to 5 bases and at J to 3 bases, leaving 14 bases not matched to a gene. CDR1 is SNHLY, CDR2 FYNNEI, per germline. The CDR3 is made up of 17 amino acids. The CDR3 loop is CASSQTGEADSHYGYTF. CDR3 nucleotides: TGTGCCAGCAGTCAGACAGGGGAAGCGGATTCGCACTATGGCTACACCTTC.

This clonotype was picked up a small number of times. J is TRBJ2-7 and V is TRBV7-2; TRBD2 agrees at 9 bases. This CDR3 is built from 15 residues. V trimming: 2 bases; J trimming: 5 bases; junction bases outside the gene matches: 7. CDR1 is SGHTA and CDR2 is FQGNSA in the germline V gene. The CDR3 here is CASSLMGSGSNEQYF. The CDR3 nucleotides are TGTGCCAGCAGCTTAATGGGTAGCGGGAGCAACGAGCAGTACTTC.

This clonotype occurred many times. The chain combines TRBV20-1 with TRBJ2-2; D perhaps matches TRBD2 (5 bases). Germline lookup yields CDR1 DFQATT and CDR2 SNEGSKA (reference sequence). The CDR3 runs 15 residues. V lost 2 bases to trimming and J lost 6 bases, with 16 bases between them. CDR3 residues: CSARTSATTSGELFF. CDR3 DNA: TGCAGTGCTAGAACCTCGGCGACTACCTCCGGGGAGCTGTTTTTT.